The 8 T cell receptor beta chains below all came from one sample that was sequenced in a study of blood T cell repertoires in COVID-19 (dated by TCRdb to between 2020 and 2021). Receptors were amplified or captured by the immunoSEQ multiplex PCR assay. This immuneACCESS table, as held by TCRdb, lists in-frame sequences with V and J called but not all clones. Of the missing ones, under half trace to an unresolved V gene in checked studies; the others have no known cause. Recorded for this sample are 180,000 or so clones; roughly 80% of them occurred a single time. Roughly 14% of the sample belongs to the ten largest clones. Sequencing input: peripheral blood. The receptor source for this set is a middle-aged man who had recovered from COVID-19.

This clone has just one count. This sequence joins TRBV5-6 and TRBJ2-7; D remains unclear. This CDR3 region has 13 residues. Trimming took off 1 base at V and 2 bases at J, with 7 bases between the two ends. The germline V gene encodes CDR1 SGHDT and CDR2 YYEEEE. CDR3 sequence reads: CASSLSGPYEQYF. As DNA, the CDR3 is TGTGCCAGCAGCTTGTCCGGTCCCTACGAGCAGTACTTC.

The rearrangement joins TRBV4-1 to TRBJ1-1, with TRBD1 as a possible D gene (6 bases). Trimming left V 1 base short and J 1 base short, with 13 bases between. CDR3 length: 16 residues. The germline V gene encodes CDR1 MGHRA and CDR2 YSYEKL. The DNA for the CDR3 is TGCGCCAGCAGCCAAGGAAGGGGGATGGGGAACACTGAAGCTTTCTTT. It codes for CASSQGRGMGNTEAFF.

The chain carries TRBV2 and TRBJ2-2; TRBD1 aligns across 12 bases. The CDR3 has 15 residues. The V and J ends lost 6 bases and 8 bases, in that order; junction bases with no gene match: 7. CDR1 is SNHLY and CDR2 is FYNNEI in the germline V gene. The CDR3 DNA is TGTGCCAGCAGAGCTGGGACAGGGGGCTCGGGGGAGCTGTTTTTT. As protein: CASRAGTGGSGELFF.

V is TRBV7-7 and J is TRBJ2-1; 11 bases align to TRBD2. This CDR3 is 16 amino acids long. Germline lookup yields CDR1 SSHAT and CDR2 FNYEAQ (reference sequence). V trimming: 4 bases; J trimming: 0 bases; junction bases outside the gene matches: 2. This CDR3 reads CASSSTSGASYNEQFF. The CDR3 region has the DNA TGTGCCAGCAGCTCGACTAGCGGGGCCTCCTACAATGAGCAGTTCTTC.

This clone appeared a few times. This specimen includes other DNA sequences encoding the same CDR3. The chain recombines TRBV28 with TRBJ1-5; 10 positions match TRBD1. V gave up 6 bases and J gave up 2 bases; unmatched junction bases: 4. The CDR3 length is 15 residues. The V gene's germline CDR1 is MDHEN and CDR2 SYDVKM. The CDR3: CASSTGTGGNQPQHF. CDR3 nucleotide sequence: TGTGCCAGCAGCACCGGGACAGGGGGCAATCAGCCCCAGCATTTT.

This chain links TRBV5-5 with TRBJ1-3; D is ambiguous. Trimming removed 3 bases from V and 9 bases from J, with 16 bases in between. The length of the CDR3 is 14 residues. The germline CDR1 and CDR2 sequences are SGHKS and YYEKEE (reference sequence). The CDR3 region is CASSWTWTGVTIYF. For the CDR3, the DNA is TGTGCCAGCAGCTGGACTTGGACGGGAGTCACCATATATTTT.

In DNA, the CDR3 is TGTGCCAGCAGCCGAATGACAGTGCAGAACACTGAAGCTTTCTTT. It codes for CASSRMTVQNTEAFF. The gene calls are TRBV7-9 and TRBJ1-1; TRBD1 is a possible D gene (5 bases). CDR1 and CDR2 from the germline V gene are SEHNR and FQNEAQ (reference sequence). There are 15 residues in the CDR3. V dropped 5 bases and J dropped 1 base, with 14 bases sitting between them. Using reference TRBV7-9 and TRBJ1-1 for the parts outside the CDR3, the full variable domain is DTGVSQNPRHKITKRGQNVTFRCDPISEHNRLYWYRQTLGQGPEFLTYFQNEAQLEKSRLLSDRFSAERPKGSFSTLEIQRTEQGDSAMYLCASSRMTVQNTEAFFGQGTRLTVV.

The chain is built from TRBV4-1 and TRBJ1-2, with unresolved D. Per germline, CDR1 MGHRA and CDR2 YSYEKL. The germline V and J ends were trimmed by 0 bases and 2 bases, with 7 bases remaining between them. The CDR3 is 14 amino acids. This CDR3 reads CASSQETDNYGYTF. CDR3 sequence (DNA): TGCGCCAGCAGCCAAGAAACAGACAACTATGGCTACACCTTC.